The 8 T cell receptor beta chains below come from one sample, sequenced in a study of blood T cell repertoires in COVID-19. TCRdb keeps only in-frame clones here, not all; method: immunoSEQ multiplex PCR. This repertoire shows under 150,000 clones, about four fifths found once; its top ten account for roughly 5.5%. Sequenced material: PBMCs or T cells enriched from blood (not recorded which). These receptors came from a woman between 50 and 59 years old who had been exposed to COVID-19.

The chain joins TRBV9 to TRBJ1-3, with 7 bases matching TRBD1. Trimming cost V 3 bases and J 0 bases; bases outside gene matches: 6. Germline V gene sequence: CDR1 SGDLS, CDR2 YYNGEE. The CDR3 has 16 residues. CDR3 region: CASSALGTDSGNTIYF. CDR3 nucleotide sequence: TGTGCCAGCAGCGCGCTTGGGACAGACTCTGGAAACACCATATATTTT.

This chain connects TRBV9 to TRBJ1-5, with 8 bases fitting TRBD1. Germline V gene data show CDR1 as SGDLS and CDR2 as YYNGEE. Trimming at V came to 2 bases and at J to 4 bases, leaving 5 bases not matched to a gene. The CDR3 is 15 amino acids. The CDR3 coding sequence is TGTGCCAGCAGCGTTACAGGGGGGCTAAATCAGCCCCAGCATTTT. As protein: CASSVTGGLNQPQHF.

The chain is built from TRBV27 and TRBJ2-3, with D possibly being TRBD2 (6 bases). V was shortened by 3 bases and J by 6 bases, with 13 bases between the two germline ends. From germline, CDR1 is MNHEY and CDR2 SMNVEV (reference sequence). The CDR3 runs 14 residues. CDR3 protein: CASSLGRRGDTQYF. The CDR3, as DNA: TGTGCCAGCAGTTTGGGAAGACGGGGGGATACGCAGTATTTT.

The rearrangement links TRBV3-1 (or the pseudogene TRBV3-2) to TRBJ2-5, with 7 positions matching TRBD1. The CDR3 has 15 residues. V was clipped by 5 bases and J by 1 base; unmatched bases: 7. Germline CDR1 reads LGHDT; CDR2 reads YNNKEL (reference sequence). CDR3 nucleotide sequence: TGTGCCAGCAGCTTAGGGACAGCGATCCAAGAGACCCAGTACTTC. Protein product: CASSLGTAIQETQYF.

This clone was observed a single time. Written as DNA, the CDR3 is TGTGCCAGCGGAGGGGGAGGGGTGTTGGGAAACACTGAAGCTTTCTTT. Amino acids: CASGGGGVLGNTEAFF. V usage is TRBV5-4 and J usage is TRBJ1-1; maybe TRBD1 (6 bases). The germline gives CDR1 SGHNT, CDR2 YYREEE (reference sequence). Trimming shortened V by 7 bases and J by 2 bases, and 21 bases separated the two germline ends. The CDR3 consists of 16 residues.

This chain connects TRBV11-2 to TRBJ2-7; no clear D. Germline loops: CDR1 SGHAT, CDR2 FQNNGV. This CDR3 comprises 11 residues. V lost 6 bases to trimming and J lost 6 bases, with 9 bases between them. The CDR3 spells CASRLTGEQYF. In nucleotides, the CDR3 is TGTGCCAGCAGACTAACCGGCGAGCAGTACTTC.

This chain joins TRBV14 and TRBJ1-4; 8 nucleotides align to TRBD1. CDR3 length: 14 residues. V was clipped by 6 bases and J by 7 bases; unmatched bases: 7. Germline CDR1 SGHDN, CDR2 FVKESK. CDR3 residues: CASSRQGAGEKLFF. DNA of the CDR3: TGTGCCAGCAGTCGCCAGGGGGCGGGTGAAAAACTGTTTTTT.

CDR3 amino acids: CASSPTGDRANYGYTF. CDR3 sequence (DNA): TGCGCCAGCAGCCCCACCGGGGACAGGGCTAACTATGGCTACACCTTC. The rearrangement links TRBV5-1 to TRBJ1-2, with 9 nucleotides matching TRBD1. CDR3 length: 16 amino acids. Germline trimming cut 4 bases from V and 0 bases from J; bases unmatched to any gene: 7. Germline V CDR1 and CDR2: SGHRS, YFSETQ.